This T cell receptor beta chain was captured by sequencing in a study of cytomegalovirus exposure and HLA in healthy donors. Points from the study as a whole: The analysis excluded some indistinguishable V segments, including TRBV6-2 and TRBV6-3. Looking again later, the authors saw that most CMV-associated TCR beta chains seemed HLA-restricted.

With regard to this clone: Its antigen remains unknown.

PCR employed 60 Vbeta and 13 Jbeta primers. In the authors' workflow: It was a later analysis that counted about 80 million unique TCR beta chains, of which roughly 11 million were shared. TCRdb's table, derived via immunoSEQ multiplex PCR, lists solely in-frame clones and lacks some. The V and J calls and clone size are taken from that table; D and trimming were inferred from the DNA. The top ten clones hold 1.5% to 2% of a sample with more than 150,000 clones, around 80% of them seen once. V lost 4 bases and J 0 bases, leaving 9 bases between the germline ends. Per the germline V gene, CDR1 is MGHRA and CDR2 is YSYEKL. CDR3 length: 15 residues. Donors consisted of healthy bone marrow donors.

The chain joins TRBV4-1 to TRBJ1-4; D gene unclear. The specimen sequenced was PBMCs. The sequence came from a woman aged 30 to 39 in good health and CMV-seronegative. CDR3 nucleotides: TGCGCCAGCAGCCGAAGCATTGCAACTAATGAAAAACTGTTTTTT. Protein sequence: CASSRSIATNEKLFF.